The 22 T cell receptor beta chains below were found in one sample sequenced in a study of shared clonotypes between healthy human individuals. The method was immunoSEQ multiplex PCR; TCRdb's version includes in-frame clones alone and lacks a portion of them. The data hold 900,000 to 1,200,000 clones, with more than 75% observed a single time. The sequencing sample was made of memory CD4+ T cells from PBMCs. The subset: CD45RA-negative fraction. The receptors shown here come from a man between 18 and 29 years old in good health. Some clones in this sample may be carry-over from other donors' samples.

This chain connects TRBV7-6 to TRBJ2-2; a weak D match, TRBD2 (6 bases). The CDR3 runs to 16 residues. Germline assignment: CDR1 SGHVS and CDR2 FNYEAQ. V was pared by 1 base and J by 2 bases, with 11 bases between. CDR3 sequence reads: CASSLVPRGNTGELFF. The DNA of the CDR3 is TGTGCCAGCAGCTTAGTGCCGCGGGGCAACACCGGGGAGCTGTTTTTT. Combining the CDR3 with reference TRBV7-6 and TRBJ2-2 gives the whole variable domain GAGVSQSPRYKVTKRGQDVALRCDPISGHVSLYWYRQALGQGPEFLTYFNYEAQQDKSGLPNDRFSAERPEGSISTLTIQRTEQRDSAMYRCASSLVPRGNTGELFFGEGSRLTVL.

The chain uses TRBV6-6 and TRBJ2-2; D may match TRBD1 or TRBD2 (6 bases each). Germline V gene data show CDR1 as MNHNY and CDR2 as SVGAGI (reference sequence). This CDR3 is 13 amino acids long. V shed 11 bases and J shed 5 bases, with 15 bases lying between them. The CDR3 sequence is CADGEGGTGELFF. CDR3 nucleotide sequence: TGTGCCGACGGGGAAGGGGGGACCGGGGAGCTGTTTTTT.

This clone was seen more than once but under ten times. J is TRBJ1-2 and V is TRBV27; 7 bases are a match to TRBD1. Trimming cost V 4 bases and J 7 bases; bases outside gene matches: 12. The CDR3 has 15 residues. Germline CDR1 MNHEY, CDR2 SMNVEV (reference sequence). CDR3 sequence: CASSSQVRGQGGYTF. In DNA form, the CDR3 reads TGTGCCAGCAGTTCCCAAGTAAGGGGGCAGGGTGGCTACACCTTC.

The J gene is TRBJ1-5, the V gene TRBV30; 8 bases match TRBD1. CDR3 length: 17 residues. Unmatched junction bases numbered 7, after V lost 0 bases and J lost 0 bases. Germline V gene sequence: CDR1 GTSNPN, CDR2 SVGIG (reference sequence). The CDR3, as DNA: TGTGCCTGGAGTGTTAACAGGGGGGGATATAGCAATCAGCCCCAGCATTTT. Translated: CAWSVNRGGYSNQPQHF.

The chain links TRBV7-8 to TRBJ2-2, with 10 bases lining up with TRBD2. CDR1 is SGHVS and CDR2 is FQNEAQ in the germline V gene. The CDR3 has 17 amino acids. The ends lost 6 bases at V and 8 bases at J; junction bases unmatched: 15. The CDR3 DNA is TGTGCCAGCAGTTTTATCCGGGTAGCGGGAGGAGTTGGGGAGCTGTTTTTT. Translating it yields CASSFIRVAGGVGELFF. The variable domain in full, with the rest retrieved from reference TRBV7-8 and TRBJ2-2, is GAGVSQSPRYKVAKRGQDVALRCDPISGHVSLFWYQQALGQGPEFLTYFQNEAQLDKSGLPSDRFFAERPEGSVSTLKIQRTQQEDSAVYLCASSFIRVAGGVGELFFGEGSRLTVL.

This clone was counted a single time. V gene TRBV5-1 combines with J gene TRBJ2-7; maybe TRBD2 (6 bases). V lost 4 bases to trimming and J lost 4 bases, with 15 bases between them. The CDR3 sequence is 14 residues long. In germline, CDR1 is SGHRS, CDR2 YFSETQ. The CDR3 is CASSGTDGSYEQYF. The CDR3 DNA is TGCGCCAGCAGCGGCACGGACGGGAGTTACGAGCAGTACTTC.

CDR3 DNA sequence: TGCGCCAGCAGGCCCCTAGTGGGGCAGGGAACTACTAACACCGGGGAGCTGTTTTTT. Protein sequence: CASRPLVGQGTTNTGELFF. This sequence joins TRBV5-1 and TRBJ2-2; D might be TRBD1 (5 bases). Germline V lookup: CDR1 SGHRS, CDR2 YFSETQ. Trimming stripped 5 bases from V and 2 bases from J, with 25 bases between. The CDR3 runs to 19 residues.

The chain joins TRBV6-1 to TRBJ2-7; the match to TRBD1 covers 9 bases. From germline, CDR1 is MNHNS and CDR2 SASEGT. The CDR3 contains 15 residues. Unmatched junction bases numbered 4, after V lost 4 bases and J lost 0 bases. The CDR3 region has the DNA TGTGCCAGCAGTGTCCGGGGACAGGGCTCCTACGAGCAGTACTTC. Protein sequence: CASSVRGQGSYEQYF.

The genes are TRBV19 and TRBJ2-7; no clear D gene. The germline V gene encodes CDR1 LNHDA and CDR2 SQIVND (reference sequence). V lost 3 bases and J lost 2, with 11 bases in between. This CDR3 contains 14 residues. Here the CDR3 DNA reads TGTGCCAGTAGTATGGGAAGGAAGGCCTACGAGCAGTACTTC. As protein: CASSMGRKAYEQYF.

V usage is TRBV19 and J usage is TRBJ1-5; D might be TRBD1 (6 bases). Between the trimmed V and J ends, which lost 3 bases and 1 base, there was a span of 10 bases. This CDR3 is built from 15 residues. Germline assignment: CDR1 LNHDA and CDR2 SQIVND (reference sequence). The CDR3 DNA is TGTGCCAGTAGTATCGGACAGTCGAGCAATCAGCCCCAGCATTTT. It is translated as CASSIGQSSNQPQHF.

V gene TRBV19 combines with J gene TRBJ2-7; D remains unclear. Per the germline V gene, CDR1 is LNHDA and CDR2 is SQIVND (reference sequence). Trimming took 6 bases from V and 0 from J, leaving 12 bases between them. The CDR3 has 14 amino acids. The CDR3 loop reads CASRRAAHSYEQYF. Written as DNA, the CDR3 is TGTGCCAGTAGGCGTGCAGCTCACTCCTACGAGCAGTACTTC.

This clone has more than one count but fewer than ten. The CDR3 sequence is CASSFRHPIGDIQYF. The CDR3 DNA follows: TGTGCCAGCAGCTTTCGACACCCAATTGGGGACATTCAGTACTTC. The V call is TRBV7-8, the J call TRBJ2-4; unclear D gene. V was cut by 3 bases and J by 8 bases, with 17 bases left in between. Germline CDR1 and CDR2: SGHVS and FQNEAQ. CDR3 length: 15 amino acids.

For this clone: A far larger clone differs by one base, so this is likely a read error. The V call is TRBV5-4, the J call TRBJ1-1, with D hard to call. Deletions cut 0 bases from V and 1 base from J, with 4 bases between. CDR1 and CDR2 from the germline V gene are SGHNT and YYREEE (reference sequence). The length of the CDR3 is 13 residues. The CDR3, as DNA: TGTGCCAGCAGCTTGGCGTCGAACACTGAAGCTTTCTTT. Translating gives CASSLASNTEAFF.

This chain uses TRBV27 with TRBJ1-4; no clear D gene. V lost 2 bases and J 5 bases, leaving 9 bases between the germline ends. The CDR3 has 14 residues. Looked up from germline, CDR1 is MNHEY and CDR2 is SMNVEV (reference sequence). In DNA form, the CDR3 reads TGTGCCAGCAGTTTAAATTTCAGGAATGAAAAACTGTTTTTT. Translating it yields CASSLNFRNEKLFF.

The chain employs TRBV15 and TRBJ2-7, with no clear D. In germline, CDR1 is LNHNV, CDR2 YYDKDF (reference sequence). This CDR3 comprises 14 residues. Trimming removed 0 bases from V and 5 bases from J, with 11 bases in between. The CDR3 region is CATSRDKATHEQYF. The CDR3 nucleotides are TGTGCCACCAGCAGAGACAAGGCGACCCACGAGCAGTACTTC.

This rearrangement joins TRBV5-1 to TRBJ2-3; 12 nucleotides match TRBD2. Per germline, CDR1 SGHRS and CDR2 YFSETQ. This CDR3 is 16 amino acids long. With 4 bases clipped from V and 0 bases from J, the junction kept 3 bases outside the gene matches. DNA for the CDR3: TGCGCCAGCAGCGATGGACTAGCGGGGAGCACAGATACGCAGTATTTT. This gives the protein CASSDGLAGSTDTQYF.

This clone was recorded a few times. The V and J genes are TRBV2 and TRBJ1-5; D is unclear. Trimming removed 4 bases at V and 4 bases at J, with 8 bases between. The CDR3 runs 13 residues. Germline lookup yields CDR1 SNHLY and CDR2 FYNNEI. The CDR3 spells CASSAERNQPQHF. CDR3 nucleotides: TGTGCCAGCAGTGCGGAGAGAAATCAGCCCCAGCATTTT.

The chain carries TRBV5-5 and TRBJ1-1; the D gene is possibly TRBD1 (6 bases). Trimming removed 4 bases from V and 11 bases from J, with 18 bases in between. Germline CDR1 is SGHKS and CDR2 is YYEKEE (reference sequence). This CDR3 is 13 amino acids long. The CDR3 loop is CASSADRTKGAFF. CDR3 bases: TGTGCCAGCAGCGCCGACAGGACTAAGGGGGCTTTCTTT.

The chain couples TRBV6-5 to TRBJ2-7, with D perhaps matching TRBD2 (5 bases). The CDR3 is 13 residues long. Germline V gene data show CDR1 as MNHEY and CDR2 as SVGAGI. Trimming cost V 10 bases and J 5 bases, with 18 bases left between them. The CDR3 is CATRVIGLDEQYF. The CDR3 nucleotides are TGTGCCACCCGAGTGATTGGACTCGACGAGCAGTACTTC.

The chain has TRBV28 and TRBJ2-7, with D perhaps TRBD1 or TRBD2 (7 bases each). CDR1 and CDR2 (germline): MDHEN, SYDVKM. The ends were cut back, 7 bases at V and 1 base at J, with 20 bases in the middle. The CDR3 is 16 amino acids. In nucleotides, the CDR3 is TGTGCCAGCATCCAGGGGGGGTCCCCCTTATCCTACGAGCAGTACTTC. It encodes CASIQGGSPLSYEQYF.

This rearrangement joins TRBV7-9 to TRBJ2-1, with D possibly called TRBD1 or TRBD2 (6 bases each). The V end was cut by 1 base, the J end by 2 bases, with 12 bases between. The germline V gene has CDR1 SEHNR and CDR2 FQNEAQ (reference sequence). This CDR3 has 16 amino acids. The CDR3 spells CASSLVGGLPYNEQFF. In nucleotides, the CDR3 is TGTGCCAGCAGCTTAGTCGGGGGCCTTCCCTACAATGAGCAGTTCTTC.

Notes on this clone: The same CDR3 arises from other DNA sequences in this sample as well. The chain carries TRBV11-2 and TRBJ2-1, with 11 bases matching TRBD2. Per the germline V gene, CDR1 is SGHAT and CDR2 is FQNNGV. J was trimmed by 6 bases and V by 5 bases; bases with no gene match: 9. This CDR3 has 16 amino acids. DNA of the CDR3: TGTGCCAGCAGCCCGAGACTAGCGGGAAGTGGCAATGAGCAGTTCTTC. Translated, it gives CASSPRLAGSGNEQFF. Combining the CDR3 with reference TRBV11-2 and TRBJ2-1 gives the whole variable domain EAGVAQSPRYKIIEKRQSVAFWCNPISGHATLYWYQQILGQGPKLLIQFQNNGVVDDSQLPKDRFSAERLKGVDSTLKIQPAKLEDSAVYLCASSPRLAGSGNEQFFGPGTRLTVL.